The clone carrying this T cell receptor (beta chain) has only a few counts. Its antigen is undetermined. A second PCR of 7 to 11 cycles used a sample-barcoded 5' primer and a J-beta primer mix. TCRdb itself ran the 5' RACE reads through MiXCR, one entry per CDR3 protein. Of approximately 760,000 distinct CDR3 sequences in the sample, approximately 25% were seen once. Germline values: CDR1 SQVTM, CDR2 ANQGSEA. V lost 6 bases to trimming and J lost 5 bases, with 13 bases between them. CDR3 length: 13 residues. The sample originates from a study of blood T cells in healthy people across ages. Regarding the study as a whole: Both higher diversity and more naive CD4+ cells marked long-lived donors when set against aged donors.

The data also belong to a second study, concerning T cells of mothers and their children.

The material sequenced was blood. The chain recombines TRBV29-1 with TRBJ1-4; the D gene is possibly TRBD1 (6 bases). The sequence was collected from a boy younger than 18 in good health. CDR3: CSVTGQGNEKLFF. CDR3 nucleotides: TGCAGCGTAACAGGGCAAGGGAATGAAAAACTGTTTTTT.